This T cell receptor (beta chain) was captured in a study of blood T cell repertoires in COVID-19. The protocol was immunoSEQ multiplex PCR, while the TCRdb copy is restricted to in-frame clones and leaves out a portion. The sample gives fewer than 250,000 clones, 84% of which show up once; about 6.6% is in the top ten. V lost 4 bases and J lost 8, with 11 bases in between. The CDR3 contains 12 residues. CDR1 and CDR2 from the germline V gene are SNHLY and FYNNEI. Material for sequencing was PBMCs or T cells enriched from blood (not recorded which). This sequence originates from a woman aged 40-49 years who had recovered from COVID-19. The chain joins TRBV2 to TRBJ1-2; TRBD1 might be the D (5 bases). The CDR3 nucleotides read TGTGCCAGCAGTGTGGCAGGGCGCGGCTACACCTTC. Residues: CASSVAGRGYTF. Together with reference TRBV2 and TRBJ1-2, the CDR3 gives the full variable domain: EPEVTQTPSHQVTQMGQEVILRCVPISNHLYFYWYRQILGQKVEFLVSFYNNEISEKSEIFDDQFSVERPDGSNFTLKIRSTKLEDSAMYFCASSVAGRGYTFGSGTRLTVV.